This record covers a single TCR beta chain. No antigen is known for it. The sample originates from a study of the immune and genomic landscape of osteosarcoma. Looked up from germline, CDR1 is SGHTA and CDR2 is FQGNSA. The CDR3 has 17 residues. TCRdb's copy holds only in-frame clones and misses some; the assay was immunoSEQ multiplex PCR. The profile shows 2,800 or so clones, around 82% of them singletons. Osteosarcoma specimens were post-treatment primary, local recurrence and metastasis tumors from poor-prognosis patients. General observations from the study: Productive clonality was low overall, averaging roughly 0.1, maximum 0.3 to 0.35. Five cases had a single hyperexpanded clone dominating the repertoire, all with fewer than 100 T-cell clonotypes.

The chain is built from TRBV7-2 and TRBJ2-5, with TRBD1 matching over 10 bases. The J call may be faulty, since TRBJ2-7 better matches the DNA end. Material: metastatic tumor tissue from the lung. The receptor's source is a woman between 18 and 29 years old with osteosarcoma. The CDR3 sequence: CASSLKWGGTGAYEQYF. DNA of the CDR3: TGTGCCAGCAGCTTAAAGTGGGGCGGGACAGGGGCCTACGAGCAGTACTTC.